Given below is one T cell receptor beta chain in context. Trimming removed 7 bases at V and 7 bases at J, with 17 bases between. This CDR3 comprises 15 residues. Germline V CDR1 and CDR2: LNHDA, SQIVND (reference sequence). This entry belongs to a study of blood T cell repertoires in COVID-19. Here immunoSEQ multiplex PCR was the method, and the copy in TCRdb shows in-frame clones only, minus some. The table lists about 300,000 clones, around 84% of them singletons, with 4% to 5% in the top ten. The chain has TRBV19 and TRBJ1-6, with D uncertain. Material: PBMCs or T cells enriched from blood (not recorded which). The origin of this receptor is a man in his thirties or forties who had recovered from COVID-19. The CDR3 sequence is CASTPQIQANSPLHF. CDR3 DNA sequence: TGTGCCAGTACCCCTCAAATCCAGGCGAATTCACCCCTCCACTTT.